The 14 T cell receptor beta chains below were found in one sample sequenced in a study of blood T cell repertoires in COVID-19. Generated by immunoSEQ multiplex PCR, the TCRdb table keeps only in-frame clones and is missing some. The sample consists of more than 200,000 clones, around nine tenths of them appearing once. Material: PBMCs or T cells enriched from blood (not recorded which). These receptors came from a woman aged 45-65 years who had recovered from COVID-19.

This chain uses TRBV10-3 with TRBJ2-1; D is perhaps TRBD1 (6 bases). The V end was cut by 8 bases, the J end by 10 bases, with 15 bases between. The V gene's germline CDR1 is ENHRY and CDR2 SYGVKD. The CDR3 runs 12 residues. The CDR3 sequence: CAIGASGTEQFF. The CDR3 region has the DNA TGTGCCATCGGCGCGTCCGGGACAGAGCAGTTCTTC.

V is TRBV13 and J is TRBJ2-7; 11 bases line up with TRBD1. Trimming took 1 base from V and 3 from J; bases not matched to a gene: 14. The V gene's germline CDR1 is PRHDT and CDR2 FYEKMQ (reference sequence). The CDR3 is 19 residues long. The CDR3 bases are TGTGCCAGCAGCTTAGCTAAAAAGGACAGGGGGCAGTGGTACTACGAGCAGTACTTC. Its protein product is CASSLAKKDRGQWYYEQYF.

V is TRBV7-9 and J is TRBJ2-3, with D perhaps TRBD1 (6 bases). Germline V gives CDR1 SEHNR, CDR2 FQNEAQ (reference sequence). CDR3 length equals 13 residues. V lost 5 bases and J lost 4, with 10 bases in between. The CDR3: CASSTGFPDTQYF. Written as DNA, the CDR3 is TGTGCCAGCAGCACAGGGTTCCCAGATACGCAGTATTTT.

J is TRBJ2-1 and V is TRBV6-4; D not resolved. CDR3 length: 15 amino acids. Trimming stripped 6 bases from V and 0 bases from J, with 12 bases between. Germline V CDR1 and CDR2: MRHNA, SNTAGT. CDR3 sequence: CASSVGSSSYNEQFF. Written as DNA, the CDR3 is TGTGCCAGCAGCGTGGGCTCGAGCTCCTACAATGAGCAGTTCTTC.

This clone showed up just a few times. This chain uses TRBV29-1 with TRBJ2-1; 7 bases are shared with TRBD2. This CDR3 is built from 15 residues. Germline V CDR1 and CDR2: SQVTM, ANQGSEA. V was clipped by 4 bases and J by 6 bases; unmatched bases: 12. CDR3 DNA: TGCAGCGTTGTTGTATGGCGGGAGAACCCCAATGAGCAGTTCTTC. This translates into CSVVVWRENPNEQFF.

The chain employs TRBV7-9 and TRBJ1-5; a weak D match, TRBD1 (6 bases). This CDR3 spans 14 amino acids. Trimming shortened V by 2 bases and J by 4 bases, and 9 bases separated the two germline ends. Germline CDR1 and CDR2: SEHNR and FQNEAQ (reference sequence). The CDR3: CASSLTGTNQPQHF. CDR3 bases: TGTGCCAGCAGCTTAACAGGGACGAATCAGCCCCAGCATTTT.

The chain carries TRBV27 and TRBJ2-2, with 13 positions matching TRBD2. Germline CDR1 MNHEY, CDR2 SMNVEV (reference sequence). There are 20 residues in the CDR3. Unmatched junction bases numbered 14, after V lost 1 base and J lost 6 bases. The CDR3 DNA reads TGTGCCAGCAGTTTATTCGGGACTAGCGGGACCTATGTTAGACCCGGGGAGCTGTTTTTT. It codes for CASSLFGTSGTYVRPGELFF.

V gene TRBV10-2 combines with J gene TRBJ2-2; TRBD2 aligns across 12 bases. V lost 2 bases and J lost 3; bases outside the gene matches: 1. The length of the CDR3 is 16 residues. From germline, CDR1 is WSHSY and CDR2 SAAADI. The DNA of the CDR3 is TGCGCCAGCAGTGAGCTAGCGGGGGGGTACACCGGGGAGCTGTTTTTT. This sequence encodes CASSELAGGYTGELFF.

The V gene is TRBV27, the J gene TRBJ2-1, with D possibly being TRBD1 (6 bases). Trimming left V 4 bases short and J 1 base short, with 17 bases between. The CDR3 is 17 amino acids. CDR1 and CDR2 from the germline V gene are MNHEY and SMNVEV (reference sequence). The CDR3: CASSSIQDRGSYNEQFF. DNA of the CDR3: TGTGCCAGCAGTTCCATCCAGGACAGAGGTTCCTACAATGAGCAGTTCTTC.

The J gene is TRBJ2-2, the V gene TRBV4-3; D gene unclear. The germline CDR1 and CDR2 sequences are LGHNA and YSLEER. CDR3 length: 13 residues. V lost 1 base and J lost 6, with 6 bases in between. CDR3 amino acids: CASSQVVAGELFF. CDR3 in DNA: TGCGCCAGCAGCCAAGTAGTTGCCGGGGAGCTGTTTTTT.

Worth noting for this clone: This may stem from a read error, because a much larger clone lies one nucleotide away. The sample has other DNA sequences that encode this CDR3 too. V gene TRBV7-2 combines with J gene TRBJ2-7; 8 bases are shared with TRBD1. After removal of 1 base from V and 4 bases from J, the junction contained 3 bases not matched to a gene. CDR3 length: 14 residues. The germline CDR1 and CDR2 sequences are SGHTA and FQGNSA. The DNA for the CDR3 is TGTGCCAGCAGCTTAGGGCAGGGGGCGTACGAGCAGTACTTC. This codes for CASSLGQGAYEQYF.

This sequence joins TRBV5-6 and TRBJ1-1; TRBD1 matches at 7 bases. CDR3 length: 14 amino acids. Germline CDR1 is SGHDT and CDR2 is YYEEEE. The junction had 6 bases not matched to a gene; V was cut back by 4 bases and J by 3 bases. The CDR3 region is CASSVPGQDTEAFF. The CDR3 DNA is TGTGCCAGCAGCGTCCCCGGACAGGACACTGAAGCTTTCTTT.

The genes are TRBV30 and TRBJ2-1, with D unresolved. Trimming removed 2 bases at V and 3 bases at J, with 5 bases between. Germline-derived CDR1 and CDR2 are GTSNPN and SVGIG (reference sequence). There are 12 residues in the CDR3. For the CDR3, the DNA is TGTGCCTGGAGTCCCAACTACAATGAGCAGTTCTTC. Its translation: CAWSPNYNEQFF.

V gene TRBV9 combines with J gene TRBJ1-1; D remains unclear. V lost 0 bases, J lost 0 bases, and 9 bases lay in between. The CDR3 extends over 15 amino acids. Germline V CDR1 and CDR2: SGDLS, YYNGEE. DNA for the CDR3: TGTGCCAGCAGCGTAGGTGGGCAAATGAACACTGAAGCTTTCTTT. Its protein product is CASSVGGQMNTEAFF. Full variable domain (outside the CDR3, taken from reference TRBV9 and TRBJ1-1): DSGVTQTPKHLITATGQRVTLRCSPRSGDLSVYWYQQSLDQGLQFLIQYYNGEERAKGNILERFSAQQFPDLHSELNLSSLELGDSALYFCASSVGGQMNTEAFFGQGTRLTVV.